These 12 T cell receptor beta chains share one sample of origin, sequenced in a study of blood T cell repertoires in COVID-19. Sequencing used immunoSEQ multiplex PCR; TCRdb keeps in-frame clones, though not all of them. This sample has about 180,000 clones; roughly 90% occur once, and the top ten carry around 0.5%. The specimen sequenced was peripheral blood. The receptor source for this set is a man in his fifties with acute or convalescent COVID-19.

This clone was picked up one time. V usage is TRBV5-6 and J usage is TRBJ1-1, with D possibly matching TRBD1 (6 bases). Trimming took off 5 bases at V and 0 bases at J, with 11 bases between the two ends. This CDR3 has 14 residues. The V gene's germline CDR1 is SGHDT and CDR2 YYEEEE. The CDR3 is CASRKTGLNTEAFF. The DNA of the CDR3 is TGTGCCAGCAGAAAGACAGGTCTGAACACTGAAGCTTTCTTT. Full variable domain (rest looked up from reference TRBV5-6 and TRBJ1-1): DAGVTQSPTHLIKTRGQQVTLRCSPKSGHDTVSWYQQALGQGPQFIFQYYEEEERQRGNFPDRFSGHQFPNYSSELNVNALLLGDSALYLCASRKTGLNTEAFFGQGTRLTVV.

Here the CDR3 DNA reads TGTGCCAGCAGTTTCCTACAGGGAGAAAAACTGTTTTTT. Translation: CASSFLQGEKLFF. This chain connects TRBV6-5 to TRBJ1-4, with D perhaps matching TRBD1 (6 bases). With 4 bases removed from V and 8 bases from J, the gap between germline ends came to 11 bases. Germline V gives CDR1 MNHEY, CDR2 SVGAGI. CDR3 length: 13 residues.

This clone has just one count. The CDR3 DNA reads as TGTGCCACCAGTGAACGGACAGGGGAAGTCGGGTTCACCGGGGAGCTGTTTTTT. Its translation: CATSERTGEVGFTGELFF. This sequence joins TRBV24-1 and TRBJ2-2; the match to TRBD1 covers 9 bases. CDR3 length equals 18 residues. Germline V gene lookup returns CDR1 KGHDR and CDR2 SFDVKD. Trimming cost V 4 bases and J 4 bases; bases outside gene matches: 12.

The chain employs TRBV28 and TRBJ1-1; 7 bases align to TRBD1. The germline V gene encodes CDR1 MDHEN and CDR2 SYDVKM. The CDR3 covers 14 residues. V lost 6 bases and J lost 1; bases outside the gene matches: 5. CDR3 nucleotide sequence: TGTGCCAGCAGGGCGGGACAGCCGAACACTGAAGCTTTCTTT. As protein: CASRAGQPNTEAFF.

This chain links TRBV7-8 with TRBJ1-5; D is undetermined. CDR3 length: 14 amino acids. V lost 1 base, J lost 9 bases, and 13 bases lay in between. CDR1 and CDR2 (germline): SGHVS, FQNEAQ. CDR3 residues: CASSLDTPSRPQHF. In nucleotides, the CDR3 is TGTGCCAGCAGCTTAGACACCCCTTCTCGGCCCCAGCATTTT.

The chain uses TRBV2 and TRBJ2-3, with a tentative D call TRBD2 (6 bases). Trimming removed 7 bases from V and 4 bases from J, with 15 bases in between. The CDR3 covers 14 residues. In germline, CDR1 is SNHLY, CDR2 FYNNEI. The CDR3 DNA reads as TGTGCCAGCATCGCGGGACTGAGTGCAGATACGCAGTATTTT. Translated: CASIAGLSADTQYF.

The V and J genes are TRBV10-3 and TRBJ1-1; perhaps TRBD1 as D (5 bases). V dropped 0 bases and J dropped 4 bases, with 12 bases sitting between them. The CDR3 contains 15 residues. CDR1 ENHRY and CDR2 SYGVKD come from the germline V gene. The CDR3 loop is CAISESRGGSTEAFF. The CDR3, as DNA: TGTGCCATCAGTGAGTCACGTGGGGGGAGCACTGAAGCTTTCTTT.

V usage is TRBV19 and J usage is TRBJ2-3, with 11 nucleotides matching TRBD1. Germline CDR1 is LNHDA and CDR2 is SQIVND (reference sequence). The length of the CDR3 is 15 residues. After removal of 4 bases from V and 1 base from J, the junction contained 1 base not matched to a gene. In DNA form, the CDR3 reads TGTGCCAGTAGTAGGACAGGGGGCCGCACAGATACGCAGTATTTT. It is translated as CASSRTGGRTDTQYF.

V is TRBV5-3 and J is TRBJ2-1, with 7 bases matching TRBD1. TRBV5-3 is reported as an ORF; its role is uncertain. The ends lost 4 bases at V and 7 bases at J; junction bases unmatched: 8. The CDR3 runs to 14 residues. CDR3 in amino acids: CARSPEGALNEQFF. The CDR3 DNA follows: TGTGCCAGAAGCCCCGAGGGGGCCTTAAATGAGCAGTTCTTC.

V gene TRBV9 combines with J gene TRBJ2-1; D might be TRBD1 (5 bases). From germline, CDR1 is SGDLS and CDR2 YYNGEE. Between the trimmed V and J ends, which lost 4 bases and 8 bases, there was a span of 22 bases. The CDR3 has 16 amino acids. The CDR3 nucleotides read TGTGCCAGCAGCCCCTACGACAGAATCCTTGTCGATGAGCAGTTCTTC. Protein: CASSPYDRILVDEQFF.

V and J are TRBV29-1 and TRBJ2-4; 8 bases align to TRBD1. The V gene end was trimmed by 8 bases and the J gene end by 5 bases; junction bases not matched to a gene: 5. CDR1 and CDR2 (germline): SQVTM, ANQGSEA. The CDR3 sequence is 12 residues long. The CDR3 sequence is CSTSTGENIQYF. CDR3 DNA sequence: TGCAGCACATCGACAGGGGAAAACATTCAGTACTTC.

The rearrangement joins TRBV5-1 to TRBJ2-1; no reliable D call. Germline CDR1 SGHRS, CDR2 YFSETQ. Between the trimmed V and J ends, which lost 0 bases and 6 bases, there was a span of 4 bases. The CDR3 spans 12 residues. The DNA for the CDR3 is TGCGCCAGCAGCTTGGCTACCAATGAGCAGTTCTTC. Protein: CASSLATNEQFF.